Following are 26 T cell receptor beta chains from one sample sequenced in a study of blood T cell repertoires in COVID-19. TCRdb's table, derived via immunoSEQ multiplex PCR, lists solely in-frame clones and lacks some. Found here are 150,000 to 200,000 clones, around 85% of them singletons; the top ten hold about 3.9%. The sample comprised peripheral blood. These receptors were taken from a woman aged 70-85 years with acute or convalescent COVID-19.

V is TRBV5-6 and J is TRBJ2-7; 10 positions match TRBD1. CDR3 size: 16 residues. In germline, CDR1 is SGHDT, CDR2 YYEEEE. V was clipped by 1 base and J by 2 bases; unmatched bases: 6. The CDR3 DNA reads TGTGCCAGCAGCTTGTGGGGACAGGGGACTGCCTACGAGCAGTACTTC. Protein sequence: CASSLWGQGTAYEQYF.

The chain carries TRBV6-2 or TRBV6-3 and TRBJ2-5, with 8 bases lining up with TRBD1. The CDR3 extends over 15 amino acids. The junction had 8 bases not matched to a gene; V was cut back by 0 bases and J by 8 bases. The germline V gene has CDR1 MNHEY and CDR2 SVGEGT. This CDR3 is CASSYSTGASGTQYF. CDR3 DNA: TGTGCCAGCAGTTACTCGACAGGGGCCAGTGGAACCCAGTACTTC.

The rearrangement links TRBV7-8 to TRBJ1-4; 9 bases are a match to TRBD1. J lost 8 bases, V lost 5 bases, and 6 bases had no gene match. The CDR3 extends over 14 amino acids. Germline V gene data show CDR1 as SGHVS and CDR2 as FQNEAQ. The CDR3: CASSEQGAGEKLFF. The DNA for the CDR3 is TGTGCCAGCAGCGAACAGGGGGCAGGGGAAAAACTGTTTTTT.

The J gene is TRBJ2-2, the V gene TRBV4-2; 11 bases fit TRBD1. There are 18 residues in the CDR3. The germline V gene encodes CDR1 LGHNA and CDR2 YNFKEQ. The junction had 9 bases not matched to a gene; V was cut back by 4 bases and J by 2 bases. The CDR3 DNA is TGTGCCAGCAGCCGACAGGACAGGGGGCTTGGAAACACCGGGGAGCTGTTTTTT. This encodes CASSRQDRGLGNTGELFF.

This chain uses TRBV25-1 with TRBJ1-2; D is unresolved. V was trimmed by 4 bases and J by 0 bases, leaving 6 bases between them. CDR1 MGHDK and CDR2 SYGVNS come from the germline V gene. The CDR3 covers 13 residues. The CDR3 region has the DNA TGTGCCAGCAGTGGTTACTCTAACTATGGCTACACCTTC. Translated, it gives CASSGYSNYGYTF.

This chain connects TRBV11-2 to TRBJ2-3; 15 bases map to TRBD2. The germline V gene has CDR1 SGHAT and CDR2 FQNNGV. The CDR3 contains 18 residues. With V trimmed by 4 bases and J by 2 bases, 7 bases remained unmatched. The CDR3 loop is CASSSGLAGGLFTDTQYF. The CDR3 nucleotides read TGTGCCAGCAGCTCGGGACTAGCGGGGGGTCTCTTCACAGATACGCAGTATTTT.

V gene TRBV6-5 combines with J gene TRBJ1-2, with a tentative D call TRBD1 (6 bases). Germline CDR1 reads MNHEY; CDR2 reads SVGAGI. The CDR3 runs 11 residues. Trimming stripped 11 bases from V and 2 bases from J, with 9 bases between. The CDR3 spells CACGQNYGYTF. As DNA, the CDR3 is TGTGCCTGCGGACAGAACTATGGCTACACCTTC.

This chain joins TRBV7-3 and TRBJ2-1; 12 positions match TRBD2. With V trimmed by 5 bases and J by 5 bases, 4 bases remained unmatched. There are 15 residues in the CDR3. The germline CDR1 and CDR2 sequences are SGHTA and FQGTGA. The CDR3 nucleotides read TGTGCCAGCAGCCGCGGACTAGCGGGGAACAATGAGCAGTTCTTC. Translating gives CASSRGLAGNNEQFF.

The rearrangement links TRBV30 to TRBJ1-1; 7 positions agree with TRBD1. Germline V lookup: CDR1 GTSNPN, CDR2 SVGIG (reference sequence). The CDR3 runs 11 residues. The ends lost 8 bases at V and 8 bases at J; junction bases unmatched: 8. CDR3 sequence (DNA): TGTGCCAGCCGGGACAGCCCGGAAGCTTTCTTT. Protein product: CASRDSPEAFF.

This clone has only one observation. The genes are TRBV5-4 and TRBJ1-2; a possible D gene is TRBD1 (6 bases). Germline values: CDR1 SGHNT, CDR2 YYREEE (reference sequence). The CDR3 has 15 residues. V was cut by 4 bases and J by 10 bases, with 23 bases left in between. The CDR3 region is CASSGGGEGEFPYTF. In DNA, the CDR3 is TGTGCCAGCAGCGGGGGAGGGGAGGGGGAATTCCCCTACACCTTC.

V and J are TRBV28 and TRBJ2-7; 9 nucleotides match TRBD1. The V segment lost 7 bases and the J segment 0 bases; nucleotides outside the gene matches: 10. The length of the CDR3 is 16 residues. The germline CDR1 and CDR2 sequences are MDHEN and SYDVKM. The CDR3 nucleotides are TGTGCCAGCAACGTACAGGGGGCCTCTAGCTCCTACGAGCAGTACTTC. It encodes CASNVQGASSSYEQYF.

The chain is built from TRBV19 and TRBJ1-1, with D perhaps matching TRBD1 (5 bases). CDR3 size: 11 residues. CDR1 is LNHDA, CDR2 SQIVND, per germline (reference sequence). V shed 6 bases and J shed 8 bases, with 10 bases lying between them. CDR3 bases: TGTGCCAGTAGGGGACGGGGGGAAGCTTTCTTT. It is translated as CASRGRGEAFF.

In nucleotides, the CDR3 is TGTGCCATCAGTGAGTCGGGCCAGGGAAACACCATATATTTT. It encodes CAISESGQGNTIYF. The chain employs TRBV10-3 and TRBJ1-3, with D unclear. This CDR3 contains 14 residues. CDR1 is ENHRY and CDR2 is SYGVKD in the germline V gene. V shed 0 bases and J shed 4 bases, with 7 bases lying between them.

CDR3 region: CASSFSGITGELFF. The CDR3 nucleotides read TGTGCCAGCAGCTTTTCGGGGATCACCGGGGAGCTGTTTTTT. J is TRBJ2-2 and V is TRBV7-2; D may be TRBD2 (5 bases). Germline V lookup: CDR1 SGHTA, CDR2 FQGNSA. The CDR3 sequence is 14 residues long. Trimming took off 3 bases at V and 4 bases at J, with 9 bases between the two ends.

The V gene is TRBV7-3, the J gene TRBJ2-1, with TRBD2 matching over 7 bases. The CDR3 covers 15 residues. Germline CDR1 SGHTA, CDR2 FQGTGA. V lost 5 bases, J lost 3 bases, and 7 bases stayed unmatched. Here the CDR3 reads CASSVNRDYYNEQFF. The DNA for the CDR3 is TGTGCCAGCAGCGTAAACCGGGACTACTACAATGAGCAGTTCTTC.

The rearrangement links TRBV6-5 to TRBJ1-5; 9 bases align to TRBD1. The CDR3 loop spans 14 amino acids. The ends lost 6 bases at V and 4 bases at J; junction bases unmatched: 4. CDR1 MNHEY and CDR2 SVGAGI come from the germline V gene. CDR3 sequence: CASSHGQGNQPQHF. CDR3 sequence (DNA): TGTGCCAGCAGCCACGGACAGGGGAATCAGCCCCAGCATTTT.

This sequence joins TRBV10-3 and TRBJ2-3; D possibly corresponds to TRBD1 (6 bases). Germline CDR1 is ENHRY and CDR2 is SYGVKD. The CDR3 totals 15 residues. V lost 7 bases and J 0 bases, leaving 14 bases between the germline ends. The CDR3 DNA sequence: TGTGCCATCAAGAGAACAGGGAGCAGCACAGATACGCAGTATTTT. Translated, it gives CAIKRTGSSTDTQYF.

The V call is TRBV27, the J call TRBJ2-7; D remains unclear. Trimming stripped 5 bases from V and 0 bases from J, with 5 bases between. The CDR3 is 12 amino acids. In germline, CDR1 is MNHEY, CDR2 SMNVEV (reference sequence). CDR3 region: CASSPLSYEQYF. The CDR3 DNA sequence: TGTGCCAGCAGTCCACTCTCCTACGAGCAGTACTTC.

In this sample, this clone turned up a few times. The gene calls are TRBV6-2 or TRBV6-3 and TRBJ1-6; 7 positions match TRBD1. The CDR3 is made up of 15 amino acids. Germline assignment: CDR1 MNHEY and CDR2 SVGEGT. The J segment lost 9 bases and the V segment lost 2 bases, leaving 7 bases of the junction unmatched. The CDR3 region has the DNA TGTGCCAGCAGTTACCGGGGGACAGCTACTTCACCCCTCCACTTT. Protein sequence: CASSYRGTATSPLHF.

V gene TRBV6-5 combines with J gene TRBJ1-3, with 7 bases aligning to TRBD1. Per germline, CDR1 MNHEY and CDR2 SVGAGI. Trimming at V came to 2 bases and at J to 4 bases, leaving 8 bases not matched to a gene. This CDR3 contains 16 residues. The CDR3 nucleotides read TGTGCCAGCAGTTACGACCCGACAGGGTCCGGAAACACCATATATTTT. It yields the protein CASSYDPTGSGNTIYF.

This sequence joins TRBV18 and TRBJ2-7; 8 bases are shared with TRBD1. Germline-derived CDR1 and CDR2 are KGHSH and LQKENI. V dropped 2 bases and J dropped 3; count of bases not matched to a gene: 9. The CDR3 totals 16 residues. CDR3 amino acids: CASSPDGRGQIYEQYF. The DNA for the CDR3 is TGTGCCAGCTCACCAGATGGCAGGGGGCAAATCTACGAGCAGTACTTC.

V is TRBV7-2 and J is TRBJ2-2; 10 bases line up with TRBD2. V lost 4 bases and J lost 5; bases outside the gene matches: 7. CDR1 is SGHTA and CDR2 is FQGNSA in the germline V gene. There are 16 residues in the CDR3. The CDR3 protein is CASSSQRGGGTGELFF. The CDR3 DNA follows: TGTGCCAGCAGCTCCCAGCGGGGGGGCGGGACCGGGGAGCTGTTTTTT.

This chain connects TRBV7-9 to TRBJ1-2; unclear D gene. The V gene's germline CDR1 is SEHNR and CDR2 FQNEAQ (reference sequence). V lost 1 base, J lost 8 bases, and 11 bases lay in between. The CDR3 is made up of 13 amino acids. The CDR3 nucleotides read TGTGCCAGCAGCTTAGAGACGGAGGACGGCTACACCTTC. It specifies CASSLETEDGYTF.

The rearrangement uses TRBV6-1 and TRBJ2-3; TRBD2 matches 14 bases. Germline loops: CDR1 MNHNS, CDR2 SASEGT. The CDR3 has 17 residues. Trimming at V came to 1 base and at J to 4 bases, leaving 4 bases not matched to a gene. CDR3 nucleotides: TGTGCCAGCAGTGAAGGACTAGCGGGAGGGCCAGCAGATACGCAGTATTTT. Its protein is CASSEGLAGGPADTQYF.

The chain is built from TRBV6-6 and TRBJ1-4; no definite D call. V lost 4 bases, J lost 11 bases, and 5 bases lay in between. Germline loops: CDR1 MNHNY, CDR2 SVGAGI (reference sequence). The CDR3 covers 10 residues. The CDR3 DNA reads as TGTGCCAGCAGTTCTCAGAAACTGTTTTTT. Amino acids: CASSSQKLFF.

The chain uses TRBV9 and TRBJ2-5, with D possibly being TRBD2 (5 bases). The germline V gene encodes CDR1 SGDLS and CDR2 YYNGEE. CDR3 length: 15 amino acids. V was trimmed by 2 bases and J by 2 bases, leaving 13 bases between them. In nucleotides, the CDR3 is TGTGCCAGCAGCGTCGGGGTTAGGCGGCAAGAGACCCAGTACTTC. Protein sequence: CASSVGVRRQETQYF.